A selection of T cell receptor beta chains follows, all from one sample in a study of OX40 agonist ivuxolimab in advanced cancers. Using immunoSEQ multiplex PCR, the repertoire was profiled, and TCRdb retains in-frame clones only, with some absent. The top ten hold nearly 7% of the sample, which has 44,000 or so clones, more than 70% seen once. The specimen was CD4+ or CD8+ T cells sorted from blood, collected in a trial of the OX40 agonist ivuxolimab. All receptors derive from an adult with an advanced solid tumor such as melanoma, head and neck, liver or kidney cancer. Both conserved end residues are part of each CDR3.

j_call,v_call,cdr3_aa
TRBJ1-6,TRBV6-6,CASSYSAASYNSPLHF
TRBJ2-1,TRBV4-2,CASSQSFESSGSTEQFF
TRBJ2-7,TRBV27,CASSLSAGTDEQYF
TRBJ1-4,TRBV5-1,CASSLRREKLFF
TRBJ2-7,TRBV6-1,CASSDYPGEQYF
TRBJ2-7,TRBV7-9,CASSSAYEQYF
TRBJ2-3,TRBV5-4,CASSFLAGDMGTDTQYF
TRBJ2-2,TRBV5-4,CASSRDGYTGELFF
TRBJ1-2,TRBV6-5,CASRLGQHYGYTF
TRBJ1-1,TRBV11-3,CASSLGVGGTEAFF
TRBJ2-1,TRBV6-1,CASSEGQGALNEQFF